The sequence of this T cell receptor (beta chain) was determined in a study of technical replicates of blood from a handful of donors. There are 15 residues in the CDR3. This clone has only one observation. Sequenced by immunoSEQ multiplex PCR; TCRdb stores in-frame clones only, minus some. The sample contains about 80,000 clones, under 99% of which appear only once. Sequences were obtained from T cells isolated from PBMCs. The chain employs TRBV21-1 and TRBJ1-5. TRBV21-1 constitutes a pseudogene. The clonotype was recovered from a human donor in good health. CDR3 in amino acids: CASSNRRRANQPQHF. The CDR3 coding sequence is TGTGCCAGCAGCAACAGGAGGAGGGCCAATCAGCCCCAGCATTTT.